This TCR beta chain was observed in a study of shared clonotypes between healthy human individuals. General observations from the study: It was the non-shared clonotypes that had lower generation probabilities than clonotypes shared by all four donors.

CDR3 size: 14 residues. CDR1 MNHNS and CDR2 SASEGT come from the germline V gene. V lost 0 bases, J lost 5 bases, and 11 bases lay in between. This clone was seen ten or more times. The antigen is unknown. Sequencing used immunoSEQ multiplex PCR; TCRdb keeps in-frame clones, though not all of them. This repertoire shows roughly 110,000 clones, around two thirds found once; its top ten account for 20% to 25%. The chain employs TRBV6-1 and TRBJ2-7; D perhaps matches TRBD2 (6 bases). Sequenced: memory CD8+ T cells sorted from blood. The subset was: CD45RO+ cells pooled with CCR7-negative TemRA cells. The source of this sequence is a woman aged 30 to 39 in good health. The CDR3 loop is CASSEANGGNEQYF. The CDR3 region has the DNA TGTGCCAGCAGTGAAGCCAATGGGGGGAACGAGCAGTACTTC.